Sequencing of this T cell receptor beta chain was carried out in a study of blood T cell repertoires in COVID-19. Trimming took 8 bases from V and 7 from J; bases not matched to a gene: 4. Germline V gives CDR1 LNHDA, CDR2 SQIVND (reference sequence). The CDR3 has 12 residues. How the authors handled the data: Reference gene primer amplification gave estimated nucleated cell counts. Only in-frame clones appear in the TCRdb table, and some are missing; sequencing was by immunoSEQ multiplex PCR. The V and J calls and clone size were taken over from that table, and D and trimming were inferred from the DNA. The sample carries around 100,000 clones, about 90% recorded once.

The chain employs TRBV19 and TRBJ1-5, with 8 nucleotides matching TRBD1. This receptor was taken from a human donor in a cohort sampled during active COVID-19. The sequenced sample consisted of peripheral blood. The CDR3 DNA reads as TGTGCCAGTTCAGGGGGCCGGCAGCCCCAGCATTTT. Translating it yields CASSGGRQPQHF.